This T cell receptor beta chain was documented in a study of T cell responses to AZD1222 COVID-19 vaccine (dated by TCRdb to 2020 to 2023). General notes on the study: AZD1222 recipients with second doses at about 4 weeks or about 12 weeks were pooled, because spike-specific TCR depth and breadth did not differ between schedules. Trial participants were enrolled into age subgroups of 18-55, 56-69 and 70-plus years, which contained 148, 28 and 57 TCR-sequenced participants, respectively. A total of 233 trial participants underwent TCR sequencing, of whom some 210 received two doses of AZD1222 and roughly 25 received two doses of the MenACWY control vaccine.

The CDR3 regions of human TCRbeta chains were subjected to immunosequencing. The paper's processing steps were these. Repertoire TCRs were matched against a reference library of SARS-CoV-2-specific TCRs generated with the MIRA antigen-specificity platform. Breadth was defined as the fraction of unique TCRs that were SARS-CoV-2-associated. Depth was defined as the fraction of total T cells that were SARS-CoV-2-associated. Each spike-specific TCR was assigned to its reactive spike region and to a CD4 or CD8 class using the MIRA data. Log10-transformed breadth and depth values were compared by one-way ANOVA with Sidak's multiple comparisons tests. Not all clones reach the TCRdb copy of this immuneACCESS table, which keeps in-frame sequences only. Checked studies attribute under half of the gap to unresolved V genes and leave the rest unexplained. V and J calls and clone size follow that table, whereas D and trimming were derived from the DNA. This sample lists about 100,000 clones; about 93% were detected once. The top ten clonotypes cover about 5% of the sample.

The sample's time point label, decoded: baseline before first vaccination. The vaccinee samples were drawn from two UK trials, COV001 and COV002, one of which was a single-blind randomized controlled phase 2/3 trial testing AZD1222 (ChAdOx1 nCoV-19) in healthy adults. Trial participant PBMC samples were collected at day 0 and day 28 after the second dose for TCRbeta chain sequencing. Comment on this clone: Its antigen target is currently unknown. No quality values exist for individual bases; no much larger clone is one base distant.

The germline ends are 18 bases apart after V is trimmed by 6 bases and J by 4 bases. Including the terminal cysteine and phenylalanine, the CDR3 comprises 16 residues. Only the CDR3 DNA stays, 48 bases, in frame from base 1. CDR1 and CDR2 were assigned from the germline V gene as MDHEN and SYDVKM. The full study reports these points: Because no day 14 peak-response samples were available, repertoires were characterized only after the peak T cell response. Spike-specific TCR breadth and depth rose significantly after two AZD1222 doses compared with day 0 and with MenACWY recipients. The 56-69-year group was small, and its depth increase did not reach significance, likely because of low power. Participants were mostly white British, with more females than males. The authors suggested clonal diversity may have been underestimated. Reportedly, close to half of the unique spike-specific TCRs recognized epitopes lying outside the regions that are mutated in the B.1.351 and B.1.1.7 variants. Conclusions about previously exposed vaccinees were limited because only five to seven AZD1222 recipients were SARS-CoV-2 seropositive at baseline. The vaccine-associated CD4 TCRs covered the entire spike protein, and the dominant responses fell in regions 160-218 and 743-854.

This chain joins TRBV28 to TRBJ2-2; the D gene is possibly TRBD1, with 5 bases matching. This receptor was identified in an adult in good health. This material consisted of peripheral blood, taken on day 0 of AZD1222 vaccination. CDR3 sequence: CASSAVGLSATGELFF. Here is the DNA: TGTGCCAGCAGCGCGGTGGGGCTCTCCGCCACCGGGGAGCTGTTTTTT. Supplemented by the reference TRBV28 and TRBJ2-2 proteins around the CDR3, the complete variable domain is DVKVTQSSRYLVKRTGEKVFLECVQDMDHENMFWYRQDPGLGLRLIYFSYDVKMKEKGDIPEGYSVSREKKERFSLILESASTNQTSMYLCASSAVGLSATGELFFGEGSRLTVL.